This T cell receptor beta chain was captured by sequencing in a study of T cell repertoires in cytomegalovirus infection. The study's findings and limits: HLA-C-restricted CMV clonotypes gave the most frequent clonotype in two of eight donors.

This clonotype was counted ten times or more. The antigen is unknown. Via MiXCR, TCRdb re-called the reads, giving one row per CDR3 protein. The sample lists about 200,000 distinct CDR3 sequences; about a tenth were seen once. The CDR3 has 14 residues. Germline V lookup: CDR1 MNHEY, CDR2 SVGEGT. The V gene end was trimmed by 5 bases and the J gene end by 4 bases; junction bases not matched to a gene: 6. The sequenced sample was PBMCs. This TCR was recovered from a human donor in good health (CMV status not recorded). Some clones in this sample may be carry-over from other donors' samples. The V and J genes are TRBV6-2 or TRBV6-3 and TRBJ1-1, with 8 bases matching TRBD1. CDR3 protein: CASSPLGQATEAFF. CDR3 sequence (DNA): TGTGCCAGCAGTCCCTTGGGACAGGCCACTGAAGCTTTCTTT.